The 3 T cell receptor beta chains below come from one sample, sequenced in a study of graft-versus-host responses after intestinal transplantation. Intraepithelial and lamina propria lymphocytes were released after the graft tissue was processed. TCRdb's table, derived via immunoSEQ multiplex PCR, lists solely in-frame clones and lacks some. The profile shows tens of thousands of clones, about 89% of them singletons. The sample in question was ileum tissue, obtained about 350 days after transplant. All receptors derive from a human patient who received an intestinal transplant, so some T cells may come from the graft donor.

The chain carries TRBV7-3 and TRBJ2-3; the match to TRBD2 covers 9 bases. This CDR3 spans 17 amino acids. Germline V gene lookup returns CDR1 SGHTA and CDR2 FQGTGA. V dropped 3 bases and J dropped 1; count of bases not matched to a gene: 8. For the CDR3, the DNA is TGTGCCAGCAGCTTGGGTGTAGCGGGGGCCGGCACAGATACGCAGTATTTT. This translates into CASSLGVAGAGTDTQYF. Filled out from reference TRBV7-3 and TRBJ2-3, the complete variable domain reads GAGVSQTPSNKVTEKGKYVELRCDPISGHTALYWYRQSLGQGPEFLIYFQGTGAADDSGLPNDRFFAVRPEGSVSTLKIQRTERGDSAVYLCASSLGVAGAGTDTQYFGPGTRLTVL.

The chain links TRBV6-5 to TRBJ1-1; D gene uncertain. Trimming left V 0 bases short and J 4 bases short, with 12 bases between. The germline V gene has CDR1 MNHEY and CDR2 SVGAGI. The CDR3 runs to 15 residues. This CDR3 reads CASSYSSGSLTEAFF. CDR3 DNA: TGTGCCAGCAGTTACTCGAGCGGCAGCCTCACTGAAGCTTTCTTT.

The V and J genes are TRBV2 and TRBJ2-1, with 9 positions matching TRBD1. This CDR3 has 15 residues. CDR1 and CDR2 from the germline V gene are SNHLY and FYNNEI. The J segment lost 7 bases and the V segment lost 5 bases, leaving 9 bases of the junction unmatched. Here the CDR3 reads CASSRQGVRRNEQFF. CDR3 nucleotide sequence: TGTGCCAGCAGTAGACAGGGGGTAAGGCGAAATGAGCAGTTCTTC.